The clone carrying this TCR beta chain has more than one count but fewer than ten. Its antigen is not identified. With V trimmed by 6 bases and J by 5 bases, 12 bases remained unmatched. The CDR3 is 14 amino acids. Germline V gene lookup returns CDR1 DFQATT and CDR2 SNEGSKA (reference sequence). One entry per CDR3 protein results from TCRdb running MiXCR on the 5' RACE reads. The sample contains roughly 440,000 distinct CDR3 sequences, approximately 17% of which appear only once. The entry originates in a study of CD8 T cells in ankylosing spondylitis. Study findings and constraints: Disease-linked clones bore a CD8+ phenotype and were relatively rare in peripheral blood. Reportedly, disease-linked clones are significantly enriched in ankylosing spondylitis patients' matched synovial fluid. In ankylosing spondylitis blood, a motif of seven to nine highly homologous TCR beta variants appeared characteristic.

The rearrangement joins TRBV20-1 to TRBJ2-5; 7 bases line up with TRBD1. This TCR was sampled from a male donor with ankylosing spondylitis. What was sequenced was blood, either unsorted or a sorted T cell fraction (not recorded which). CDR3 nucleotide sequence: TGCAGTGCATACAGGGACAGAAAAGGGGAGACCCAGTACTTC. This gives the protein CSAYRDRKGETQYF.